A single sample is the source of the 9 T cell receptor beta chains below, sequenced in a study of blood T cell repertoires in COVID-19. The assay was immunoSEQ multiplex PCR, and TCRdb's table has in-frame clones only and misses some. The sample includes 350,000 to 500,000 clones, about 88% of them seen just once. The sequencing sample was made of PBMCs or T cells enriched from blood (not recorded which). The origin of the receptors is a woman between 18 and 30 years old who had been exposed to COVID-19.

The table lists this clone with a count of one. The chain recombines TRBV2 with TRBJ2-1, with 9 bases aligning to TRBD2. The V gene's germline CDR1 is SNHLY and CDR2 FYNNEI. J gave up 9 bases and V 7 bases, and 4 bases lay outside the gene matches. The CDR3 spans 12 residues. CDR3 sequence reads: CASTSGMSEQFF. In DNA, the CDR3 is TGTGCCAGCACTAGCGGGATGTCTGAGCAGTTCTTC.

This chain joins TRBV18 and TRBJ2-1; unclear D gene. This CDR3 has 14 amino acids. Deletions cut 3 bases from V and 0 bases from J, with 6 bases between. Germline values: CDR1 KGHSH, CDR2 LQKENI. The CDR3 DNA reads as TGTGCCAGCTCACCGTTTCTCTCCTACAATGAGCAGTTCTTC. This translates into CASSPFLSYNEQFF.

The chain uses TRBV7-9 and TRBJ2-1; 8 bases are a match to TRBD1. V dropped 5 bases and J dropped 8; count of bases not matched to a gene: 17. The CDR3 contains 17 residues. Germline values: CDR1 SEHNR, CDR2 FQNEAQ (reference sequence). CDR3 loop: CASSGTGTGLSMDEQFF. CDR3 bases: TGTGCCAGCAGCGGTACGGGGACAGGTCTATCGATGGATGAGCAGTTCTTC.

This sequence joins TRBV3-1 (or the pseudogene TRBV3-2) and TRBJ1-6, with D unclear. The germline gives CDR1 LGHDT, CDR2 YNNKEL (reference sequence). Trimming cost V 1 base and J 10 bases, with 11 bases left between them. CDR3 length: 14 residues. CDR3 region: CASSQGQESSPLHF. As DNA, the CDR3 is TGTGCCAGCAGCCAAGGACAAGAGAGCTCACCCCTCCACTTT.

In this sample, this clone turned up once. The chain has TRBV7-8 and TRBJ2-3; TRBD1 is a possible D gene (6 bases). Deletions cut 5 bases from V and 2 bases from J, with 14 bases between. The CDR3 runs to 15 residues. Germline loops: CDR1 SGHVS, CDR2 FQNEAQ. Here the CDR3 DNA reads TGTGCCAGCAGCCTAGGGGGAGCCAACACAGATACGCAGTATTTT. This gives the protein CASSLGGANTDTQYF.

The chain employs TRBV13 and TRBJ1-6; 7 positions agree with TRBD1. The V gene end was trimmed by 5 bases and the J gene end by 8 bases; junction bases not matched to a gene: 6. The length of the CDR3 is 14 residues. CDR1 is PRHDT, CDR2 FYEKMQ, per germline (reference sequence). The CDR3 DNA sequence: TGTGCCAGCAGCCGAAGGGACAGCTATTCACCCCTCCACTTT. Amino acids: CASSRRDSYSPLHF.

DNA of the CDR3: TGCAGCGTCGTAACAGGGGTCACCGGGGAGCTGTTTTTT. Protein product: CSVVTGVTGELFF. V usage is TRBV29-1 and J usage is TRBJ2-2; 7 nucleotides agree with TRBD1. From germline, CDR1 is SQVTM and CDR2 ANQGSEA. The CDR3 has 13 amino acids. V was pared by 6 bases and J by 4 bases, with 5 bases of the junction left unmatched.

CDR3 amino acids: CASSQRGRGNEQFF. The CDR3 bases are TGTGCCAGCAGCCAGAGGGGGAGGGGCAATGAGCAGTTCTTC. The chain couples TRBV3-1 (or the pseudogene TRBV3-2) to TRBJ2-1; D is perhaps TRBD2 (7 bases). V shed 3 bases and J shed 6 bases, with 12 bases lying between them. Germline values: CDR1 LGHDT, CDR2 YNNKEL (reference sequence). The CDR3 loop spans 14 amino acids.

This chain uses TRBV27 with TRBJ1-2; possibly TRBD1 for D (5 bases). CDR3 length: 13 amino acids. Germline CDR1 is MNHEY and CDR2 is SMNVEV (reference sequence). The germline V and J ends were trimmed by 2 bases and 6 bases, with 10 bases remaining between them. CDR3 coding DNA: TGTGCCAGCAGTTTACAGGGTTTCCATGGCTACACCTTC. It specifies CASSLQGFHGYTF.